This TCR beta chain came from a study of T cells in Graves' hyperthyroidism and ophthalmopathy. Many counts were recorded for this clonotype. The V and J ends lost 6 bases and 2 bases respectively, with 16 bases between them. The CDR3 has 14 residues. Per germline, CDR1 DFQATT and CDR2 SNEGSKA (reference sequence). The source of the PBMCs was 8.5 to 10 ml of fresh peripheral blood. There were TCR beta CDR3 regions amplified from RNA transcripts. The primer set for the first-round RT-PCR of the TCR CDR3 was HTBI. In TCRdb, the multiplex PCR reads were re-called with MiXCR into one record per CDR3 protein. The sample contains about 480,000 distinct CDR3 sequences, around 24% of which appear only once.

V gene TRBV20-1 combines with J gene TRBJ2-5; D is possibly TRBD2 (6 bases). The clonotype originates from a woman in her 30s with Graves' ophthalmopathy. Source material: blood. In DNA, the CDR3 is TGCAGTGCCCAGGCCCTAGCGTTACAAGAGACCCAGTACTTC. The encoded protein is CSAQALALQETQYF.